The following is a T cell receptor beta chain sequence with its context. The sample holds many counts of this clonotype. No antigen is known for it. No much larger clone is present one base from it, and per-base qualities are unavailable. The TCR beta CDR3 regions were amplified from RNA transcripts. A first-round RT-PCR of the TCR CDR3 used the HTBI primer set with the Qiagen OneStep RT-PCR kit. Libraries were constructed in a second round of multiplex PCR, after which size selection and purification were performed. Sequencing of the libraries was done on an Illumina HiSeq2000 using paired-end 100 bp reads. Turning to the authors' computational methods: SOAPnuke was used to process the raw data, with reads discarded if the reads contained adapters or uncalled bases, had a mean Phred below 15, or lacked an exact constant-primer or identifier match. High-quality paired reads were merged using COPE v1.2.5, and each unique nucleotide sequence was defined as a clonotype. Clonotypes were aligned to IMGT TRBV, TRBD and TRBJ reference segments using MiTCR v1.1. The analysis was restricted to V-J combinations with a frequency above 0.0001, which together covered around 99% of the repertoires. The TCS score was defined as the ratio of F50 (clonal expansion) to E x V (chaos), calculated using BLOSUM62-based TCRdist between CDR3 peptides within each V-J. Welch's t-statistics and random forest reduced 500 to 650 V-J features to around 14, which were used in a naive Bayes classifier (R e1071). TCRdb cleaned the public reads at Q25 with fastp, built clones with MiXCR and kept in-frame beta chains. A single entry per CDR3 protein holds the most common genes and DNA from its merged rows. These V and J calls rely on TCRdb rather than the paper's analysis. This sample comprises around 450,000 distinct CDR3 sequences, 15% to 19% of them detected only once. Of the sample, approximately 7.5% is held by the ten largest clones.

The data stem from a study of T cells in Graves' hyperthyroidism and ophthalmopathy (dated by TCRdb to between 2019 and 2020). Broadly, across the study: Peripheral blood samples were taken at initial diagnosis, before any treatment was given. The paper describes TCR Vbeta CDR3 sequencing of 120 to 150 peripheral blood samples, made up of 40 to 45 ophthalmopathy patients, around 78 hyperthyroidism patients and 17 progressor patients. To identify TCR V-J signatures that set the groups apart, the researchers used a discovery cohort of more than 95 patients, made up of under 50 with Graves' ophthalmopathy and 57 with stable Graves' hyperthyroidism. Prospective prediction of ophthalmopathy was tested in an independent validation cohort of approximately 19 hyperthyroidism patients and 15 to 17 patients who later progressed to ophthalmopathy. For training and testing, the 80 to 100 patients in the discovery cohort were randomly divided in a 7:3 ratio. In addition, the study compared T-cell repertoires in thyroid tissue and in blood from six Graves' hyperthyroidism patients. Following sampling, methimazole starting at 30 mg daily was given to hyperthyroidism patients, and high-dose intravenous methylprednisolone was given to ophthalmopathy patients.

CDR1 and CDR2, per the germline V gene, are SGHTA and FQGTGA. Measured from the cysteine to the phenylalanine, the CDR3 is 14 residues long. Only the CDR3 DNA stays, 42 bases, in frame from base 1. Trimming takes 2 bases off V and 6 bases off J; junction bases not matched to a gene: 6. Graves' hyperthyroidism was defined as stable when no progression to ophthalmopathy occurred over 18 months of follow-up. Hyperthyroidism patients were newly diagnosed, had a disease duration of under 2 months, and were aged 18 to 65 years. The study excluded patients with uncontrolled infections, other autoimmune diseases, pregnancy or lactation. Diagnoses relied on clinical symptoms, serum thyroxine and TRAb, thyroid ultrasound and orbital computed tomography. Ficoll-Paque density gradient centrifugation was used to isolate PBMCs from around 10 ml of fresh peripheral blood. Total RNA was extracted with Trizol reagent, and quality was checked on an Agilent 2100 Bioanalyzer.

On the study overall, not on this receptor specifically: In validation, the model predicted progression to ophthalmopathy a median of about 6 months before onset, with about 64% sensitivity and 72.22% specificity. Most expanded thyroid clonotypes (frequency above 0.001) were also found in blood, which suggests that blood repertoires may mirror thyroid immune responses. In cross-validation, a model built on a 13 V-J signature told ophthalmopathy apart from stable hyperthyroidism with 85% to 90% sensitivity and about 81% specificity, and in testing the same model reached 80%/75%. No statistical method was used to set the sample size in advance, and investigators knew the group allocation.

The receptor comes from a woman aged 18 to 35 with Graves' hyperthyroidism. Sequenced sample: blood. The chain joins TRBV7-3 to TRBJ1-2; TRBD1 agrees with 7 junctional bases. The CDR3 is CASSLGWTGNGYTF. The sequenced DNA: TGTGCCAGCAGCTTAGGGTGGACAGGAAATGGCTACACCTTC.